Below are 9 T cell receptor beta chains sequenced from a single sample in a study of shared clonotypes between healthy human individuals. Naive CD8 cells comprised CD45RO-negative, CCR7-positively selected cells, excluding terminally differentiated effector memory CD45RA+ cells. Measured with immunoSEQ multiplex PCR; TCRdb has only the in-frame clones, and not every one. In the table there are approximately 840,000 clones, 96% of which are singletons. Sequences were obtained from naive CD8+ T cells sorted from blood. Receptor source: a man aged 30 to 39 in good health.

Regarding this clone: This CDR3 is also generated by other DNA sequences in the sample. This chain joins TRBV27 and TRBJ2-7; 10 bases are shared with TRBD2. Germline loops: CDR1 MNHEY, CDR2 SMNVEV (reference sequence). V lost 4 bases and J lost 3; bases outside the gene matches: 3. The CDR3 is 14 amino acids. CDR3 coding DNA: TGTGCCAGCAGTTCGGGACTAGCGAGCTACGAGCAGTACTTC. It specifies CASSSGLASYEQYF.

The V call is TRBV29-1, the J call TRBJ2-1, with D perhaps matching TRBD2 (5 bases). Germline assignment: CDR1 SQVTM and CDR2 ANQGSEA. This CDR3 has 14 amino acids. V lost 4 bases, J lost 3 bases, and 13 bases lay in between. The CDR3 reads CSVVSGERYNEQFF. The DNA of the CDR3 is TGCAGCGTTGTCTCCGGGGAACGCTACAATGAGCAGTTCTTC.

The CDR3 nucleotides read TGCAGCGTTGCGGGGGGCCAACGGGCCCACGAGCAGTACTTC. This encodes CSVAGGQRAHEQYF. The rearrangement links TRBV29-1 to TRBJ2-7; a weak D match, TRBD2 (7 bases). V gave up 4 bases and J gave up 5 bases, with 18 bases separating them. This CDR3 is built from 14 residues. Germline V CDR1 and CDR2: SQVTM, ANQGSEA.

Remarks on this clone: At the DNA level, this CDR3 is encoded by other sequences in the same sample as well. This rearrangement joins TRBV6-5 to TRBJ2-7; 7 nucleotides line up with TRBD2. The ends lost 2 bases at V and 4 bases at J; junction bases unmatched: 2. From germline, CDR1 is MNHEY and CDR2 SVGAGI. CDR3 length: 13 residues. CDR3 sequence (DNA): TGTGCCAGCAGTTACGGGACTACATACGAGCAGTACTTC. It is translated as CASSYGTTYEQYF.

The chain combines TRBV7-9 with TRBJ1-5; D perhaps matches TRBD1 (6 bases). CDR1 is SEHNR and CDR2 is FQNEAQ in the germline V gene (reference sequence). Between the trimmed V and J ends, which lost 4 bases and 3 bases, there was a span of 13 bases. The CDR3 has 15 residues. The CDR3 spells CASSSGTKNNQPQHF. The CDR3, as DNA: TGTGCCAGCAGCTCGGGGACAAAAAACAATCAGCCCCAGCATTTT.

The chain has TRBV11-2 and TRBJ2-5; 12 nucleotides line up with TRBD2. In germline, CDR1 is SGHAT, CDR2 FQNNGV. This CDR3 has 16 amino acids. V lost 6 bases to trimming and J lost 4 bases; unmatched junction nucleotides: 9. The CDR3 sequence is CASRARTSGNLETQYF. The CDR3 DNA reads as TGTGCCAGCAGAGCAAGGACTAGCGGGAACTTAGAGACCCAGTACTTC.

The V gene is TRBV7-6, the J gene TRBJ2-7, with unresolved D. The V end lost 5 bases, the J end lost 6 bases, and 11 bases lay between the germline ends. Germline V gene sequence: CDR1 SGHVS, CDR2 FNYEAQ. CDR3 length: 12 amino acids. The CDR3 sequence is CASSHPLAEQYF. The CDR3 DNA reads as TGTGCCAGCAGCCACCCCTTGGCCGAGCAGTACTTC.

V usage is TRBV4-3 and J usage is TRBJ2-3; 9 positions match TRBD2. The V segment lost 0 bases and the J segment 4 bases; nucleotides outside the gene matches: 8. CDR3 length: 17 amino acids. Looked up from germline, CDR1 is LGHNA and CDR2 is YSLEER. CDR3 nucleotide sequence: TGCGCCAGCAGCCAAGACCCCGGGACTAGCAAATCAGATACGCAGTATTTT. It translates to CASSQDPGTSKSDTQYF.

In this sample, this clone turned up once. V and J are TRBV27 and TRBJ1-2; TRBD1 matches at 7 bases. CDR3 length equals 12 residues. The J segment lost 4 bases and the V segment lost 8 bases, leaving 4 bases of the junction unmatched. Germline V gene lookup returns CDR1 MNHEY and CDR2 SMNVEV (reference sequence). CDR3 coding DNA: TGTGCCAGCCGACAGGGAGGCTATGGCTACACCTTC. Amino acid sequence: CASRQGGYGYTF.